Included here is one T cell receptor beta chain sequence, with context. Its antigen is currently unknown. This record comes from a study of cytomegalovirus exposure and HLA in healthy donors. Across the whole study: Falling in the Caucasian-associated ancestry cluster were about 80% of under 450 genotyped donors. General study findings and limits: Later on, a genetic analysis was performed. It linked a missense variant in DCLRE1C with V- and J-gene trimming of TCR beta. Reportedly, HLA-A and HLA-B alleles of most subjects were accurately predicted from TCR beta. A later analysis by the authors found several of the most significant clusters apparently linked to common viral pathogens.

Trimming took 5 bases from V and 0 from J, leaving 17 bases between them. The CDR3 runs to 16 residues. Per the germline V gene, CDR1 is MDHEN and CDR2 is SYDVKM. The PCR contained 60 Vbeta and 13 Jbeta primers. Some clones are missing from TCRdb's copy, which holds only in-frame ones; the method was immunoSEQ multiplex PCR. Of tens of thousands of clones in the sample, roughly 76% were seen once. This receptor was obtained from a man between 18 and 29 years old in good health and CMV-seronegative. Sequences were obtained from PBMCs. The V and J genes are TRBV28 and TRBJ2-7; D may be TRBD1 (5 bases). In DNA, the CDR3 is TGTGCCAGCAGTAGGGGTCTGGGGCAGAGCTCCTACGAGCAGTACGTC. This codes for CASSRGLGQSSYEQYV.